The 9 T cell receptor beta chains presented below share a single source sample, sequenced in a study of PD-L1 blockade in urothelial cancer. Time point meaning: pretreatment peripheral blood. Using immunoSEQ multiplex PCR, the repertoire was profiled, and TCRdb retains in-frame clones only, with some absent. Of under 95,000 clones in the sample, 80% to 85% were seen once. This sample comprised PBMCs, obtained around atezolizumab (anti-PD-L1) treatment. All receptors come from a woman in her seventies with urothelial cancer.

Comment on this clone: The DNA is left out, because the CDR3 cannot be placed on it with certainty; the CDR3 is given as TCRdb lists it. J is TRBJ2-7 and V is TRBV21-1; the DNA was not used to check the table's D call, TRBD2. TRBV21-1 is shown as a pseudogene. Both ends counted, the CDR3 spans 15 residues. The CDR3 here is CASSKVAPGTYEQYF.

The chain recombines TRBV11-2 with TRBJ2-5, with D tentatively TRBD1 (6 bases). CDR1 and CDR2 from the germline V gene are SGHAT and FQNNGV. Trimming cost V 5 bases and J 1 base, with 11 bases left between them. The CDR3 is made up of 14 amino acids. The CDR3 reads CASSVRDTQETQYF. In nucleotides, the CDR3 is TGTGCCAGCAGCGTTCGGGACACCCAAGAGACCCAGTACTTC.

The rearrangement links TRBV5-4 to TRBJ2-6; TRBD1 matches 11 bases. The CDR3 has 17 residues. Germline trimming cut 6 bases from V and 0 bases from J; bases unmatched to any gene: 5. CDR1 is SGHNT and CDR2 is YYREEE in the germline V gene (reference sequence). The CDR3 region has the DNA TGTGCCAGCACCCCGGGACAGGGGGTCTCTGGGGCCAACGTCCTGACTTTC. Translated: CASTPGQGVSGANVLTF.

This rearrangement joins TRBV19 to TRBJ1-1; the match to TRBD1 covers 9 bases. Germline lookup yields CDR1 LNHDA and CDR2 SQIVND (reference sequence). The length of the CDR3 is 14 residues. Trimming removed 6 bases from V and 9 bases from J; junction bases left unmatched: 11. The CDR3 DNA is TGTGCCAGTAGCGCCGGGACAGGGAGTGAGAAAGCTTTCTTT. It codes for CASSAGTGSEKAFF.

The V gene is TRBV7-8, the J gene TRBJ2-7; 8 bases agree with TRBD1. The CDR3 covers 15 residues. The germline V gene encodes CDR1 SGHVS and CDR2 FQNEAQ. Trimming cost V 2 bases and J 3 bases; bases outside gene matches: 6. Here the CDR3 DNA reads TGTGCCAGCAGCTTATGGCCAGGGGGCGACTACGAGCAGTACTTC. Translation gives CASSLWPGGDYEQYF.

This sequence joins TRBV5-1 and TRBJ2-6; TRBD1 agrees at 11 bases. CDR3 length: 18 amino acids. Germline V lookup: CDR1 SGHRS, CDR2 YFSETQ. J was trimmed by 0 bases and V by 4 bases; bases with no gene match: 6. The CDR3 coding sequence is TGCGCCAGCAGCCCACGGACAGGGGGCAGCTCTGGGGCCAACGTCCTGACTTTC. As protein: CASSPRTGGSSGANVLTF.

This rearrangement joins TRBV18 to TRBJ1-4; 8 nucleotides match TRBD1. Losses at the gene ends were 3 bases for V and 4 bases for J; bases not matched to a gene: 10. Germline lookup yields CDR1 KGHSH and CDR2 LQKENI. This CDR3 region has 17 residues. This CDR3 reads CASSPPTGTGRNEKLFF. In nucleotides, the CDR3 is TGTGCCAGCTCACCGCCGACCGGGACAGGCCGTAATGAAAAACTGTTTTTT. Supplemented by reference TRBV18 and TRBJ1-4, the full variable domain reads NAGVMQNPRHLVRRRGQEARLRCSPMKGHSHVYWYRQLPEEGLKFMVYLQKENIIDESGMPKERFSAEFPKEGPSILRIQQVVRGDSAAYFCASSPPTGTGRNEKLFFGSGTQLSVL.

The rearrangement joins TRBV5-6 to TRBJ1-3; possible D gene TRBD1, 5 bases. Germline CDR1 is SGHDT and CDR2 is YYEEEE. The CDR3 is 16 amino acids. Trimming left V 0 bases short and J 0 bases short, with 10 bases between. This chain's CDR3 is CASSLAGAVSGNTIYF. CDR3 nucleotide sequence: TGTGCCAGCAGCTTGGCTGGGGCAGTCTCTGGAAACACCATATATTTT.

The chain links TRBV19 to TRBJ1-5; no firm D call. The V and J ends lost 1 base and 5 bases respectively, with 6 bases between them. From germline, CDR1 is LNHDA and CDR2 SQIVND (reference sequence). The CDR3 is 13 amino acids. For the CDR3, the DNA is TGTGCCAGTAGTATAGCCCTACATCAGCCCCAGCATTTT. As protein: CASSIALHQPQHF.